This T cell receptor (beta chain) derives from a study of blood T cell repertoires in COVID-19. Study-level information: The United States, Italy and Spain provided the acute and convalescent COVID-19 samples.

V lost 1 base to trimming and J lost 0 bases, with 4 bases between them. CDR3 length: 13 residues. Germline values: CDR1 SGHRS, CDR2 YFSETQ. Profiled with immunoSEQ multiplex PCR; TCRdb holds only in-frame clones, not every one. Among roughly 190,000 clones listed, less than 90% were seen once. This clone was found a few times. At the DNA level, this CDR3 is encoded by other sequences in the same sample as well. The chain recombines TRBV5-1 with TRBJ1-2; D gene uncertain. The sample comprised peripheral blood. The receptor comes from a human donor in a cohort sampled during active COVID-19. CDR3 amino acids: CASSLSANYGYTF. The CDR3 DNA sequence: TGCGCCAGCAGCTTGTCAGCTAACTATGGCTACACCTTC. The variable domain in full, completed from reference TRBV5-1 and TRBJ1-2, reads KAGVTQTPRYLIKTRGQQVTLSCSPISGHRSVSWYQQTPGQGLQFLFEYFSETQRNKGNFPGRFSGRQFSNSRSEMNVSTLELGDSALYLCASSLSANYGYTFGSGTRLTVV.